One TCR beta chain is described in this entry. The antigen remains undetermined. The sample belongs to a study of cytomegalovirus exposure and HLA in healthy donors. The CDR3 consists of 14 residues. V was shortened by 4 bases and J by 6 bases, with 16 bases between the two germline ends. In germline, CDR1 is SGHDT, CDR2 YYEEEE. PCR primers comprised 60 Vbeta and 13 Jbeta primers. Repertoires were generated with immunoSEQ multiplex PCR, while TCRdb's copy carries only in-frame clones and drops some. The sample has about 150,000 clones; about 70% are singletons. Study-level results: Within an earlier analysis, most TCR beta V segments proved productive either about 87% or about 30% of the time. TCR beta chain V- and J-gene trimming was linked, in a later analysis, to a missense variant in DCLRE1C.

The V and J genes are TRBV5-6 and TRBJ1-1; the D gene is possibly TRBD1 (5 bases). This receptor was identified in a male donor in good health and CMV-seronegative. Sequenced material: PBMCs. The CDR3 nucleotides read TGTGCCAGCAGCCCAGAGGCAGGGTCTCCTGAAGCTTTCTTT. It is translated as CASSPEAGSPEAFF.